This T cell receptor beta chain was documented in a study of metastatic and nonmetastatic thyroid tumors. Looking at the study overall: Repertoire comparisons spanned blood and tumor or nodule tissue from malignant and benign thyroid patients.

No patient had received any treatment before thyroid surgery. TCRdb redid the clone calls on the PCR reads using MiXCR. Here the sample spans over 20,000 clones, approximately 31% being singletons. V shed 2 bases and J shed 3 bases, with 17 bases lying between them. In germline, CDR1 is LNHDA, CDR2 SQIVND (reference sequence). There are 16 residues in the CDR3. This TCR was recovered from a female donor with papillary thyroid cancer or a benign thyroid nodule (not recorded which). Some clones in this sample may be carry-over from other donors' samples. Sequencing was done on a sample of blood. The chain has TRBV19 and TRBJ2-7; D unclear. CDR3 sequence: CASSIYPKGYGYEQYF. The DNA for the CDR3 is TGTGCCAGTAGTATATATCCCAAGGGCTACGGCTACGAGCAGTACTTC.